This T cell receptor beta chain was captured in a study of CD8+CD57+ T cells in acquired aplastic anemia. The V end was cut by 8 bases, the J end by 16 bases, with 30 bases between. The CDR3 totals 16 residues. CDR1 SNHLY and CDR2 FYNNEI come from the germline V gene. TCR beta VDJ and CDR3 profiles were obtained from a genomic DNA template. TCRdb ran MiXCR on the reads and lists one entry per CDR3 protein. The data hold approximately 250,000 distinct CDR3 sequences, with 70% to 85% observed a single time. The patients chosen for sequencing had shown expansion of CD8+CD57+ cells (detected by flow cytometry). As regards this clonotype: The conserved phenylalanine or tryptophan is not found at the CDR3 terminus, so this likely reflects a read error.

Sequencing was done on a sample of sorted CD4+, CD8+, or CD8+CD57+ T cells (not recorded which) from PBMCs. The genes are TRBV2 and TRBJ2-6, with D possibly being TRBD2 (5 bases). The clonotype was recovered from a human donor with aplastic anemia. CDR3 nucleotides: TGTGCCAGCGGGGTCGCGGGCACCGATACGCAGAATTTTCTGACTGTC. Its protein product is CASGVAGTDTQNFLTV.